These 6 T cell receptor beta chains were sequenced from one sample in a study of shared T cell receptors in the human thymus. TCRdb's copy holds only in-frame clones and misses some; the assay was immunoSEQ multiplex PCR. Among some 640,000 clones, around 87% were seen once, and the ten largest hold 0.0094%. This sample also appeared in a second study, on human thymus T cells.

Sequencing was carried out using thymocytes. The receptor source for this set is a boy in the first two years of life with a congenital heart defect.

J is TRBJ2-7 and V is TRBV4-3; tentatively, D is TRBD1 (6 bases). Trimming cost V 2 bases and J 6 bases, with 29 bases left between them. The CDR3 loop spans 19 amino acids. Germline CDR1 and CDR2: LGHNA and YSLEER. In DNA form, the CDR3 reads TGCGCCAGCAGCCAACAACTGAAGGACAGCCCCGGGGCCGGAGGCGAGCAGTACTTC. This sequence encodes CASSQQLKDSPGAGGEQYF.

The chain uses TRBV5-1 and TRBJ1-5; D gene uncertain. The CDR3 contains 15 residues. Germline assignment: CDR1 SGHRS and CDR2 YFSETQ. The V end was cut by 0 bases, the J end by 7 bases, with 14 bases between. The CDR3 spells CASSLAGGSGQPQHF. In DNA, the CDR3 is TGCGCCAGCAGCTTGGCCGGAGGGTCTGGGCAGCCCCAGCATTTT.

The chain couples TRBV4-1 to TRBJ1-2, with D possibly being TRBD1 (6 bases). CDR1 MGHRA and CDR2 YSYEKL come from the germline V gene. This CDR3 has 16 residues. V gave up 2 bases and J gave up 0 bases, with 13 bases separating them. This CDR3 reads CASSQTAAGANYGYTF. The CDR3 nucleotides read TGCGCCAGCAGCCAAACGGCGGCAGGGGCTAACTATGGCTACACCTTC.

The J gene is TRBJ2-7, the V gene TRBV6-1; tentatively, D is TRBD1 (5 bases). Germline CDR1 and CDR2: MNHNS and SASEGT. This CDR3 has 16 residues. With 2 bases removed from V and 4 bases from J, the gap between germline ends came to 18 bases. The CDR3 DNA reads TGTGCCAGCAGTGAAATCGGTGGACATCGCCGGTACGAGCAGTACTTC. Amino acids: CASSEIGGHRRYEQYF.

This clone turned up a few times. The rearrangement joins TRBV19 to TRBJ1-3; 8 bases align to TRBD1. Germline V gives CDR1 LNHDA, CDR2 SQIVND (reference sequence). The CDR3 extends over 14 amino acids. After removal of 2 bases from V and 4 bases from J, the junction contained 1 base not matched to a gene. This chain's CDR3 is CASSIRDRGNTIYF. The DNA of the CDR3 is TGTGCCAGTAGTATACGGGACAGGGGAAACACCATATATTTT.

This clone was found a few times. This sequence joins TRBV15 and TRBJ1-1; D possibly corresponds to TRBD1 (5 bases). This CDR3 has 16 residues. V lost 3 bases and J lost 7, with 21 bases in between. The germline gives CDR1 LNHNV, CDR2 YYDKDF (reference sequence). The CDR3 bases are TGTGCCACCAGCAGGTTCGACGACGCGTGGGGCCTTGAAGCTTTCTTT. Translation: CATSRFDDAWGLEAFF. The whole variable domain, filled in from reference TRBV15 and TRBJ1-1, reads DAMVIQNPRYQVTQFGKPVTLSCSQTLNHNVMYWYQQKSSQAPKLLFHYYDKDFNNEADTPDNFQSRRPNTSFCFLDIRSPGLGDTAMYLCATSRFDDAWGLEAFFGQGTRLTVV.